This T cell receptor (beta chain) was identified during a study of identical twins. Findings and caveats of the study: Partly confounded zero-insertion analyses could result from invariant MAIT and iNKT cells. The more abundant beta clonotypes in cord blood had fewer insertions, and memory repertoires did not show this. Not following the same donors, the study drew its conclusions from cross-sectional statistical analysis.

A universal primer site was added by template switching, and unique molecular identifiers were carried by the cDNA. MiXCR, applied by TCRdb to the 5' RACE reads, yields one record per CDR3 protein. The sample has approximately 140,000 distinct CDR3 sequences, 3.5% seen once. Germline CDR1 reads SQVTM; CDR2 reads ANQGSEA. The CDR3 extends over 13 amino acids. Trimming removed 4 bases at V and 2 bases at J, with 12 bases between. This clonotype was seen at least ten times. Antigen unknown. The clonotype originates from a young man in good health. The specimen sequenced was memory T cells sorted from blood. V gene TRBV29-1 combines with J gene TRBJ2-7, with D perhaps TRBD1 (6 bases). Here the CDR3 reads CSVAQGTAYEQYF. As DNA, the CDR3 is TGCAGCGTTGCCCAGGGGACGGCCTACGAGCAGTACTTC.